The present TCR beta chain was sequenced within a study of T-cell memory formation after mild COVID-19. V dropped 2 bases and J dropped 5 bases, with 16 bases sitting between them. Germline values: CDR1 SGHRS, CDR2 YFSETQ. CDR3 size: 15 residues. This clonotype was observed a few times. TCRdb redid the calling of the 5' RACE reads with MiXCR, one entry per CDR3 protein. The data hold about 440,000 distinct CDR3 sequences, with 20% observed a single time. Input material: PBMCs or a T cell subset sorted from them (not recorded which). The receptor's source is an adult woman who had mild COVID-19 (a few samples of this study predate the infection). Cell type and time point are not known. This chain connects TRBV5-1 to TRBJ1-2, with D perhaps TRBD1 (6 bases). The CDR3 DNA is TGCGCCAGCAGCTTCCGTACAGGGTTCCCTTATGGCTACACCTTC. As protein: CASSFRTGFPYGYTF.